Listed below are T cell receptor beta chains from one sample, sequenced in a study of read filtering for tumor transcriptome and immune sequencing. Each CDR3 protein is one row after TCRdb ran MiXCR on the reads. The sample gives some 48,000 distinct CDR3 sequences, roughly 18% of which show up once; less than 20% is in the top ten. The sequencing input was a population of CD138-negative cells sorted from bone marrow. These receptors came from a donor at least 40 years old with multiple myeloma. The CDR3 runs from the conserved cysteine through the conserved F or W. Each record gives: V gene, clone size, J gene, D gene, CDR3 protein, CDR3 DNA. D genes are given only for firm matches. A row's size may be missing; if present it is once, few, many or a size class.

TRBV20-1	many	TRBJ2-7	TRBD1	CSASGGTGAGVPTYYEQYF	TGCAGTGCTAGTGGGGGGACAGGGGCGGGGGTCCCCACATACTACGAGCAGTACTTC
TRBV12-3/TRBV12-4	many	TRBJ2-2	TRBD1	CASSRRTGGTGELFF	TGTGCCAGCAGCCGGAGGACAGGCGGAACCGGGGAGCTGTTTTTT
TRBV18	few	TRBJ2-1	TRBD2	CASREGLSYNEQFF	TGTGCCAGCCGGGAGGGCCTCAGTTACAATGAGCAGTTCTTC
TRBV5-1	many	TRBJ2-1	TRBD2	CASSLAGAAYNEQFF	TGCGCCAGCAGCTTAGCGGGAGCGGCGTACAATGAGCAGTTCTTC
TRBV7-9	many	TRBJ2-3	.	CASSFSSGTDTQYF	TGTGCCAGCAGCTTTTCTTCGGGAACAGATACGCAGTATTTT
TRBV29-1	many	TRBJ2-5	TRBD1	CSVLDRPFQETQYF	TGCAGCGTTTTGGACAGGCCCTTTCAAGAGACCCAGTACTTC
TRBV29-1	.	TRBJ2-7	TRBD2	CSVVLAGSYEQYF	TGCAGCGTTGTTTTAGCGGGTTCCTACGAGCAGTACTTC
TRBV20-1	.	TRBJ2-5	.	CSGRRQETQYF	TGCAGTGGGCGGCGGCAAGAAACCCAGTACTTC
TRBV24-1	many	TRBJ2-7	.	CATSGAGRRGQYF	TGTGCCACCAGTGGGGCAGGGCGACGGGGGCAGTACTTC
TRBV18	many	TRBJ1-5	.	CASSPDNPLIQPQHF	TGTGCCAGCTCTCCGGACAACCCCCTCATTCAGCCCCAGCATTTT
TRBV5-1	many	TRBJ2-5	.	CASSLALQETQYF	TGCGCCAGCAGCTTGGCCTTGCAAGAGACCCAGTACTTC
TRBV14	many	TRBJ1-1	.	CASSQARGGRAFF	TGTGCCAGCAGCCAAGCAAGAGGAGGTAGAGCTTTCTTT
TRBV6-6	many	TRBJ2-5	.	CASRAEGGPETQYF	TGTGCCAGCAGGGCGGAGGGCGGGCCGGAGACCCAGTACTTC